This TCR beta chain was captured by sequencing in a study of beta chain features in type 1 diabetes. In the study overall: Examined across all samples were roughly 110,000,000 sorted cells.

This clone has more than one count but fewer than ten. Trimming pared 0 bases from V and 8 bases from J, leaving 10 bases between. Germline V gene data show CDR1 as GTSNPN and CDR2 as SVGIG (reference sequence). The CDR3 loop spans 12 amino acids. Of the isolated RNA, all was reverse transcribed, and so the sequenced material was expressed TCRB transcripts. Sequenced by immunoSEQ multiplex PCR; TCRdb stores in-frame clones only, minus some. In the table there are approximately 160,000 clones, 7.5% to 10% of which are singletons. Sequencing was done on a sample of central memory CD4+ T cells from blood. V is TRBV30 and J is TRBJ1-2; D is uncertain. This receptor was obtained from a woman younger than 30 in good health. The CDR3 loop reads CAWSVPSGGYTF. Written as DNA, the CDR3 is TGTGCCTGGAGTGTACCCAGTGGCGGCTACACCTTC. The full variable domain, with the rest looked up from reference TRBV30 and TRBJ1-2, is SQTIHQWPATLVQPVGSPLSLECTVEGTSNPNLYWYRQAAGRGLQLLFYSVGIGQISSEVPQNLSASRPQDRQFILSSKKLLLSDSGFYLCAWSVPSGGYTFGSGTRLTVV.